A selection of T cell receptor beta chains follows, all from one sample in a study of memory B cells and T cells in multiple sclerosis. Some clones are missing from TCRdb's copy, which holds only in-frame ones; the method was immunoSEQ multiplex PCR. The sample contains approximately 30,000 clones, around 86% of which appear only once. These receptors' targets are unknown. Sequencing was performed on PBMCs from blood kept in culture. The receptors originated from a human donor with multiple sclerosis. Both conserved end residues are part of each CDR3. The D gene is left open where the match is weak. Clone size is shown for a subset of rows, as once, few, many or a class of expanded clone.

abundance: NA; d_gene: TRBD2; len: 18; v_gene: TRBV19; j_gene: TRBJ2-6; CDR3nt: TGTGCCAGTAGTACCTTAGCGGGGGCAACGTCTGGGGCCAACGTCCTGACTTTC; CDR3aa: CASSTLAGATSGANVLTF
abundance: few; d_gene: TRBD1; len: 13; v_gene: TRBV19; j_gene: TRBJ2-5; CDR3nt: TGTGCCAGTAGTGGGACAGCCCCGGGGACCCAGTACTTC; CDR3aa: CASSGTAPGTQYF
abundance: NA; d_gene: NA; len: 14; v_gene: TRBV25-1; j_gene: TRBJ2-7; CDR3nt: TGTGCCAGCAGTGATCTGGCTAGCTCCTTCGAGCAGTACTTC; CDR3aa: CASSDLASSFEQYF
abundance: NA; d_gene: TRBD2; len: 17; v_gene: TRBV9; j_gene: TRBJ2-2; CDR3nt: TGCGCCAGCAATGGTCAAGCGGGGGGGCCGAACACCGGGGAGCTGTTTTTT; CDR3aa: CASNGQAGGPNTGELFF
abundance: NA; d_gene: NA; len: 15; v_gene: TRBV23-1; j_gene: TRBJ2-3; CDR3nt: TGCGCCAGCAGTCAAGGCCCTAGGGGCACAGATACGCAGTATTTT; CDR3aa: CASSQGPRGTDTQYF
abundance: NA; d_gene: TRBD1; len: 12; v_gene: TRBV10-3; j_gene: TRBJ2-7; CDR3nt: TGTGCCATCAGGGACAGGTCGGGCGAGCAGTACTTC; CDR3aa: CAIRDRSGEQYF
abundance: NA; d_gene: TRBD2; len: 19; v_gene: TRBV5-1; j_gene: TRBJ2-3; CDR3nt: TGCGCCAGCAGCTTGGGCCCGGGCACTAGCGGGAGTCGTGGAGATACGCAGTATTTT; CDR3aa: CASSLGPGTSGSRGDTQYF
abundance: NA; d_gene: TRBD1; len: 13; v_gene: TRBV4-2; j_gene: TRBJ1-5; CDR3nt: TGTGCCAGCAGCCAAGAGGGACAGCAGCCCCAGCATTTT; CDR3aa: CASSQEGQQPQHF
abundance: NA; d_gene: NA; len: 12; v_gene: TRBV28; j_gene: TRBJ2-1; CDR3nt: TGTGGAAGTACTGCCTCCTACAATGAGCAGTTCTTC; CDR3aa: CGSTASYNEQFF
abundance: NA; d_gene: NA; len: 14; v_gene: TRBV27; j_gene: TRBJ1-1; CDR3nt: TGTGCCAGCAGCCCCGGCGGGAAGAACACTGAAGCTTTCTTT; CDR3aa: CASSPGGKNTEAFF
abundance: NA; d_gene: NA; len: 14; v_gene: TRBV9; j_gene: TRBJ2-1; CDR3nt: TGTGCCAGCAGCGTAGTCTGGAATGAGAATGAGCAGTTCTTC; CDR3aa: CASSVVWNENEQFF
abundance: NA; d_gene: NA; len: 16; v_gene: TRBV6-6; j_gene: TRBJ2-3; CDR3nt: TGTGCCAGCAGTTACGGGGTTACATTTCACACAGATACGCAGTATTTT; CDR3aa: CASSYGVTFHTDTQYF
abundance: NA; d_gene: NA; len: 13; v_gene: TRBV7-3; j_gene: TRBJ2-1; CDR3nt: TGTGCCAGCAGCCCGGGTCGCTTGCAGGGTATGTTCTTC; CDR3aa: CASSPGRLQGMFF
abundance: once; d_gene: NA; len: 15; v_gene: TRBV14; j_gene: TRBJ2-7; CDR3nt: TGTGCCAGCAGCCAAGATCGTCCCAGGGCCCACGAGCAGTACTTC; CDR3aa: CASSQDRPRAHEQYF
abundance: NA; d_gene: NA; len: 16; v_gene: TRBV19; j_gene: TRBJ1-5; CDR3nt: TGTGCCAGTAGTATGGTACCCCGGGGGAGCAATCAGCCCCAGCATTTT; CDR3aa: CASSMVPRGSNQPQHF
abundance: NA; d_gene: NA; len: 13; v_gene: TRBV27; j_gene: TRBJ1-5; CDR3nt: TGTGCCAGCAGCCAAGGATTAGGATTACTCGAGCATTTT; CDR3aa: CASSQGLGLLEHF
abundance: NA; d_gene: NA; len: 17; v_gene: TRBV21-1; j_gene: TRBJ2-1; CDR3nt: TGTGCCAGCAGCAAAGAGTATTCGAGCGGGGGGCCCAATGAGCAGTTCTTC; CDR3aa: CASSKEYSSGGPNEQFF
abundance: NA; d_gene: NA; len: 16; v_gene: TRBV4-1; j_gene: TRBJ1-1; CDR3nt: TGCGCCAGCAGCCAACGGCAGGGGAGTTTGAACACTGAAGCTTTCTTT; CDR3aa: CASSQRQGSLNTEAFF
abundance: NA; d_gene: TRBD2; len: 15; v_gene: TRBV6-5; j_gene: TRBJ2-7; CDR3nt: TGTGCCAGCAGTTCCCCTAGCGGGGGGCCCTACGAGCAGTACTTC; CDR3aa: CASSSPSGGPYEQYF
abundance: once; d_gene: TRBD1; len: 12; v_gene: TRBV19; j_gene: TRBJ1-1; CDR3nt: TGTGCCAGTGGGACAGGGCAAACTGAAGCTTTCTTT; CDR3aa: CASGTGQTEAFF
abundance: NA; d_gene: NA; len: 15; v_gene: TRBV11-3; j_gene: TRBJ1-1; CDR3nt: TGTGCCAGCAGCCCCGAGACAGGACAGAACACTGAAGCTTTCTTT; CDR3aa: CASSPETGQNTEAFF
abundance: NA; d_gene: NA; len: 18; v_gene: TRBV5-4; j_gene: TRBJ1-2; CDR3nt: TGTGCCAGCAGCTATCCGGGACACCCTCTCCATCGGGGCTATGGCTACACCTTC; CDR3aa: CASSYPGHPLHRGYGYTF
abundance: once; d_gene: NA; len: 17; v_gene: TRBV13; j_gene: TRBJ1-4; CDR3nt: TGTGCCAGCAGCTTAGAGGGCACCACCCCGAGGCGGGAAAAACTGTTTTTT; CDR3aa: CASSLEGTTPRREKLFF
abundance: NA; d_gene: TRBD1; len: 14; v_gene: TRBV28; j_gene: TRBJ2-7; CDR3nt: TGTGCCAGCAGTACGGGACAGGTTGGCTACGAGCAGTACTTC; CDR3aa: CASSTGQVGYEQYF
abundance: NA; d_gene: NA; len: 16; v_gene: TRBV11-2; j_gene: TRBJ1-6; CDR3nt: TGTGCCAGCAGCAAATCCATAGGGGGTAATAATTCACCCCTCCACTTT; CDR3aa: CASSKSIGGNNSPLHF
abundance: NA; d_gene: NA; len: 13; v_gene: TRBV2; j_gene: TRBJ2-7; CDR3nt: TGTGCCAGCCTGCAACCGAGGGAAACCGAGCAGTACTTC; CDR3aa: CASLQPRETEQYF
abundance: NA; d_gene: NA; len: 15; v_gene: TRBV6-1; j_gene: TRBJ1-5; CDR3nt: TGTGCCAGCAGTGAAGACAGGTTCTGGACGTCAGCCCAGCATTTT; CDR3aa: CASSEDRFWTSAQHF
abundance: NA; d_gene: NA; len: 14; v_gene: TRBV27; j_gene: TRBJ2-7; CDR3nt: TGTGCCAGCAGTTTGTCGGGATCCCCCTACGAGCAGTACTTC; CDR3aa: CASSLSGSPYEQYF
abundance: NA; d_gene: NA; len: 13; v_gene: TRBV6-5; j_gene: TRBJ1-1; CDR3nt: TGTGCCAGCAGTTACGAGGGGGTGACAGAAGCTTTCTTT; CDR3aa: CASSYEGVTEAFF
abundance: NA; d_gene: TRBD1; len: 15; v_gene: TRBV28; j_gene: TRBJ2-3; CDR3nt: TGTGCCAGCAGTTCCCGGGACAGGATCACAGATACGCAGTATTTT; CDR3aa: CASSSRDRITDTQYF
abundance: NA; d_gene: TRBD2; len: 15; v_gene: TRBV10-2; j_gene: TRBJ2-7; CDR3nt: TGCGCCAGCAGGGGACTAGCGGGAGGATCGGGCGAGCAGTACTTC; CDR3aa: CASRGLAGGSGEQYF
abundance: NA; d_gene: NA; len: 18; v_gene: TRBV6-7; j_gene: TRBJ2-7; CDR3nt: TGTGCCAGCAGTTCCGCCCCTTTGAACCGGGACACCTCCTACGAGCAGTACTTC; CDR3aa: CASSSAPLNRDTSYEQYF
abundance: NA; d_gene: NA; len: 14; v_gene: TRBV19; j_gene: TRBJ2-7; CDR3nt: TGTGCCAGTAGTCCCCAAGTTCCCGCCTACGAGCAGTACTTC; CDR3aa: CASSPQVPAYEQYF
abundance: NA; d_gene: TRBD2; len: 14; v_gene: TRBV6-1; j_gene: TRBJ2-3; CDR3nt: TGTGCCGCGGGACTAGCGGGGGGCCTCGATACGCAGTATTTT; CDR3aa: CAAGLAGGLDTQYF
abundance: NA; d_gene: TRBD2; len: 15; v_gene: TRBV7-3; j_gene: TRBJ2-2; CDR3nt: TGTGCCAGCGGATCGAGCGGGAGTGGGACCGGGGAGCTGTTTTTT; CDR3aa: CASGSSGSGTGELFF
abundance: NA; d_gene: NA; len: 15; v_gene: TRBV7-3; j_gene: TRBJ2-3; CDR3nt: TGTGCCAGCAGCCCCGACGGAGTATACACCGATACGCAGTATTTT; CDR3aa: CASSPDGVYTDTQYF
abundance: NA; d_gene: NA; len: 17; v_gene: TRBV25-1; j_gene: TRBJ1-1; CDR3nt: TGTGCCAGCAGTGGGCCGGGACGGGGGGCGGTGAACACTGAAGCTTTCTTT; CDR3aa: CASSGPGRGAVNTEAFF
abundance: NA; d_gene: NA; len: 16; v_gene: TRBV7-6; j_gene: TRBJ1-4; CDR3nt: TGTGCCAGCAGCTTAGCACAGGGTCGGACTAATGAAAAACTGTTTTTT; CDR3aa: CASSLAQGRTNEKLFF
abundance: NA; d_gene: TRBD2; len: 16; v_gene: TRBV7-2; j_gene: TRBJ2-7; CDR3nt: TGTGCCAGCAGATCCCCCGGGACTAGCGCCCAGTACGAGCAGTACTTC; CDR3aa: CASRSPGTSAQYEQYF
abundance: NA; d_gene: NA; len: 15; v_gene: TRBV5-1; j_gene: TRBJ2-1; CDR3nt: TGCGCCAGCAGCTTGGGTGGGGTTTACTACAATGAGCAGTTCTTC; CDR3aa: CASSLGGVYYNEQFF
abundance: NA; d_gene: TRBD1; len: 15; v_gene: TRBV5-6; j_gene: TRBJ1-3; CDR3nt: TGTGCCAGCAGCTCGGGACAGGGGTTTCGTAACACCATATATTTT; CDR3aa: CASSSGQGFRNTIYF
abundance: NA; d_gene: TRBD1; len: 15; v_gene: TRBV19; j_gene: TRBJ1-5; CDR3nt: TGTGCCAGTAGTATTGAACAGGGGGCCTTTCAGCCCCAGCATTTT; CDR3aa: CASSIEQGAFQPQHF
abundance: once; d_gene: TRBD1; len: 16; v_gene: TRBV19; j_gene: TRBJ2-3; CDR3nt: TGTGCCAGTAGTATAGCTGGACAGGGATTCACAGATACGCAGTATTTT; CDR3aa: CASSIAGQGFTDTQYF
abundance: NA; d_gene: NA; len: 16; v_gene: TRBV18; j_gene: TRBJ1-3; CDR3nt: TGTGCCAGCTCACCACCCACCGCGAGCTCTGGAAACACCATATATTTT; CDR3aa: CASSPPTASSGNTIYF
abundance: NA; d_gene: NA; len: 15; v_gene: TRBV2; j_gene: TRBJ2-7; CDR3nt: TGTGCCAGCAGTGAAGTGCAGGGCCCCATTGGGGAGCAGTACTTC; CDR3aa: CASSEVQGPIGEQYF
abundance: few; d_gene: TRBD1; len: 14; v_gene: TRBV28; j_gene: TRBJ1-1; CDR3nt: TGTGCCAGCAGTATGAAGCCAGGGGGGACTGAAGCTTTCTTT; CDR3aa: CASSMKPGGTEAFF
abundance: NA; d_gene: NA; len: 13; v_gene: TRBV10-3; j_gene: TRBJ1-3; CDR3nt: TGTGCCATCAATCTGGGACACGGGGGCACCATATATTTT; CDR3aa: CAINLGHGGTIYF
abundance: NA; d_gene: NA; len: 15; v_gene: TRBV11-3; j_gene: TRBJ2-6; CDR3nt: TGTGCCAGCAGCCCTGGGAACTCTGGGGCCAACGTCCTGACTTTC; CDR3aa: CASSPGNSGANVLTF
abundance: once; d_gene: NA; len: 15; v_gene: TRBV28; j_gene: TRBJ2-7; CDR3nt: TGTGCCAGCAGTTCCCGGGACCGAAACACCTACGAGCAGTACTTC; CDR3aa: CASSSRDRNTYEQYF
abundance: NA; d_gene: NA; len: 12; v_gene: TRBV10-3; j_gene: TRBJ2-3; CDR3nt: TGTGCCATCAGTGAGTCGGCAGATACGCAGTATTTT; CDR3aa: CAISESADTQYF
abundance: NA; d_gene: TRBD2; len: 17; v_gene: TRBV7-3; j_gene: TRBJ2-1; CDR3nt: TGTGCCAGCAGCTTAAACTTACGGCTAGCGGGAAACAATGAGCAGTTCTTC; CDR3aa: CASSLNLRLAGNNEQFF
abundance: NA; d_gene: NA; len: 15; v_gene: TRBV19; j_gene: TRBJ1-2; CDR3nt: TGTGCCAGTAGAAACCAGGGGTCTTCTAACTATGGCTACACCTTC; CDR3aa: CASRNQGSSNYGYTF
abundance: NA; d_gene: TRBD1; len: 19; v_gene: TRBV19; j_gene: TRBJ2-6; CDR3nt: TGTGCCAGTAGTATAGTTGGGCAGGGGGCGAGCTCTGGGGCCAACGTCCTGACTTTC; CDR3aa: CASSIVGQGASSGANVLTF